One and the same sample provided the 21 T cell receptor beta chains below, sequenced in a study of blood T cells in healthy people across ages. Alongside a J-beta primer mix, a sample-barcoded 5' primer served in a second PCR lasting roughly 6 to 12 cycles. TCRdb ran MiXCR on the 5' RACE reads and lists one entry per CDR3 protein. In the table there are 700,000 or so distinct CDR3 sequences, 22% of which are singletons. Material: blood. The receptors originated from a man between 70 and 80 years old in good health.

The chain links TRBV29-1 to TRBJ2-7; D gene unclear. CDR1 and CDR2 (germline): SQVTM, ANQGSEA. The CDR3 totals 11 residues. Deletions cut 4 bases from V and 9 bases from J, with 13 bases between. The CDR3 region is CSVALESGQYF. The CDR3, as DNA: TGCAGCGTTGCCTTAGAGTCCGGGCAGTACTTC.

In this sample, this clonotype turned up a few times. This chain links TRBV20-1 with TRBJ2-3; 9 bases map to TRBD2. Germline CDR1 reads DFQATT; CDR2 reads SNEGSKA (reference sequence). The CDR3 length is 16 residues. V dropped 5 bases and J dropped 3; count of bases not matched to a gene: 12. This CDR3 reads CSAREPAGGLTDTQYF. The CDR3 DNA follows: TGCAGTGCTCGGGAACCAGCGGGGGGTTTAACAGATACGCAGTATTTT.

The chain is built from TRBV12-3 or TRBV12-4 and TRBJ2-7, with D hard to call. The last part of the DNA fits TRBJ2-5 better; the J call may be wrong. CDR3 length equals 14 residues. The CDR3 sequence: CASSWSLSQETQYF. The CDR3 nucleotides are TGTGCCAGCAGTTGGAGTCTCTCCCAAGAGACCCAGTACTTC.

V is TRBV6-5 and J is TRBJ2-6; D possibly corresponds to TRBD1 (5 bases). The V end lost 0 bases, the J end lost 0 bases, and 18 bases lay between the germline ends. This CDR3 has 20 residues. Germline CDR1 reads MNHEY; CDR2 reads SVGAGI. In DNA form, the CDR3 reads TGTGCCAGCAGTTACTCGACGCTGACAGCCTATAGCTCTGGGGCCAACGTCCTGACTTTC. It yields the protein CASSYSTLTAYSSGANVLTF.

The CDR3 region is CASSFDARRGGGETQYF. CDR3 DNA sequence: TGTGCCAGCAGCTTTGATGCGCGGCGGGGGGGCGGAGAGACCCAGTACTTC. This chain uses TRBV7-2 with TRBJ2-5; 9 nucleotides agree with TRBD2. The CDR3 extends over 17 amino acids. The V gene's germline CDR1 is SGHTA and CDR2 FQGNSA. The V gene end was trimmed by 3 bases and the J gene end by 4 bases; junction bases not matched to a gene: 12.

Only a few counts were recorded for this clonotype. The gene calls are TRBV5-1 and TRBJ2-3; D remains ambiguous. This CDR3 has 16 amino acids. V was trimmed by 3 bases and J by 3 bases, leaving 17 bases between them. Germline loops: CDR1 SGHRS, CDR2 YFSETQ. DNA for the CDR3: TGCGCCAGCAGCTGGGATCGGGCGAAAGGAACAGATACGCAGTATTTT. Translating it yields CASSWDRAKGTDTQYF. The whole variable domain, filled in from reference TRBV5-1 and TRBJ2-3, reads KAGVTQTPRYLIKTRGQQVTLSCSPISGHRSVSWYQQTPGQGLQFLFEYFSETQRNKGNFPGRFSGRQFSNSRSEMNVSTLELGDSALYLCASSWDRAKGTDTQYFGPGTRLTVL.

The rearrangement uses TRBV7-2 and TRBJ2-5; D is uncertain. Germline lookup yields CDR1 SGHTA and CDR2 FQGNSA. The V end lost 0 bases, the J end lost 5 bases, and 19 bases lay between the germline ends. This CDR3 has 17 residues. The CDR3 coding sequence is TGTGCCAGCAGCTTAGCGCTAAGGGCAGAAGGGTTTGAGACCCAGTACTTC. This translates into CASSLALRAEGFETQYF.

The V and J genes are TRBV5-1 and TRBJ1-1; D unresolved. There are 14 residues in the CDR3. The V end was cut by 6 bases, the J end by 0 bases, with 12 bases between. Germline-derived CDR1 and CDR2 are SGHRS and YFSETQ. The CDR3 sequence: CASNHGGLNTEAFF. The CDR3 DNA reads TGCGCCAGCAATCACGGAGGGCTGAACACTGAAGCTTTCTTT.

This clonotype was counted ten times or more. The genes are TRBV20-1 and TRBJ2-1; 8 bases fit TRBD2. The CDR3 is 15 amino acids. V lost 6 bases and J lost 4; bases outside the gene matches: 11. Germline V gene sequence: CDR1 DFQATT, CDR2 SNEGSKA (reference sequence). CDR3 region: CSAPISGIVYNEQFF. The CDR3 DNA sequence: TGCAGTGCCCCGATTAGCGGGATAGTTTACAATGAGCAGTTCTTC.

The rearrangement joins TRBV18 to TRBJ2-1; TRBD2 is a possible D gene (7 bases). Looked up from germline, CDR1 is KGHSH and CDR2 is LQKENI. The V and J ends lost 5 bases and 10 bases respectively, with 18 bases between them. The CDR3 totals 14 residues. CDR3 DNA: TGTGCCAGCTCAATTCAAAAAGGCGGGGGCGAGCAGTTCTTC. This translates into CASSIQKGGGEQFF.

This clonotype was seen at least ten times. The V gene is TRBV7-2, the J gene TRBJ2-5; the D is unclear. Germline V gene sequence: CDR1 SGHTA, CDR2 FQGNSA. The CDR3 runs to 15 residues. Trimming stripped 1 base from V and 7 bases from J, with 16 bases between. This CDR3 reads CASSLGSRAAPTQYF. The DNA for the CDR3 is TGTGCCAGCAGCTTAGGTTCTCGTGCGGCTCCGACCCAGTACTTC.

The chain couples TRBV4-2 to TRBJ2-3, with 9 positions matching TRBD2. This CDR3 has 15 residues. CDR1 is LGHNA, CDR2 YNFKEQ, per germline. J lost 7 bases, V lost 4 bases, and 9 bases had no gene match. DNA for the CDR3: TGTGCCAGCAGCCGGATAGCGGGGGAAATTAATACGCAGTATTTT. It encodes CASSRIAGEINTQYF.

At least ten counts were recorded for this clonotype. The chain carries TRBV29-1 and TRBJ2-5; D unclear. Germline V lookup: CDR1 SQVTM, CDR2 ANQGSEA. The CDR3 has 13 amino acids. V was clipped by 3 bases and J by 4 bases, with 12 bases between them. DNA of the CDR3: TGCAGCGTTGAGCAGCAGGTCGGAGAGACCCAGTACTTC. Its protein is CSVEQQVGETQYF. The entire variable domain, with the rest obtained from reference TRBV29-1 and TRBJ2-5, is as follows: SAVISQKPSRDICQRGTSLTIQCQVDSQVTMMFWYRQQPGQSLTLIATANQGSEATYESGFVIDKFPISRPNLTFSTLTVSNMSPEDSSIYLCSVEQQVGETQYFGPGTRLLVL.

This clonotype has more than one count but fewer than ten. The chain recombines TRBV5-6 with TRBJ1-6; D remains ambiguous. V shed 0 bases and J shed 7 bases, with 8 bases lying between them. Germline loops: CDR1 SGHDT, CDR2 YYEEEE. CDR3 length equals 14 residues. CDR3 protein: CASSLAGVNSPLHF. The CDR3 nucleotides read TGTGCCAGCAGCTTGGCTGGGGTGAATTCACCCCTCCACTTT.

This chain connects TRBV12-3 or TRBV12-4 to TRBJ2-3; 9 bases agree with TRBD1. There are 16 residues in the CDR3. V was pared by 6 bases and J by 3 bases, with 10 bases of the junction left unmatched. CDR3 sequence: CASRTRTGVDTDTQYF. The CDR3 DNA reads as TGTGCCAGCAGAACCCGGACAGGGGTGGATACAGATACGCAGTATTTT.

This clonotype has at least ten counts. The chain is built from TRBV7-8 and TRBJ2-7; D not certain. Trimming removed 5 bases at V and 0 bases at J, with 11 bases between. The CDR3 is made up of 14 amino acids. The germline V gene has CDR1 SGHVS and CDR2 FQNEAQ. The CDR3 loop reads CASSPRAVSYEQYF. The CDR3 DNA follows: TGTGCCAGCAGCCCCCGGGCAGTCTCCTACGAGCAGTACTTC.

The rearrangement uses TRBV11-3 and TRBJ2-3, with D perhaps being TRBD1 or TRBD2 (5 bases each). Trimming removed 6 bases from V and 4 bases from J, with 8 bases in between. Germline loops: CDR1 SGHNT, CDR2 YENEEA. The CDR3 sequence is 12 residues long. The CDR3 sequence is CASRRGADTQYF. In DNA, the CDR3 is TGTGCCAGCAGGAGAGGGGCAGATACGCAGTATTTT.

This clonotype was seen a few times. The V and J genes are TRBV7-9 and TRBJ2-3; D is uncertain. The CDR3 loop spans 15 amino acids. Trimming took off 3 bases at V and 2 bases at J, with 12 bases between the two ends. Germline CDR1 reads SEHNR; CDR2 reads FQNEAQ (reference sequence). The CDR3 bases are TGTGCCAGCAGCTTGGCCGGAGCCTTCACAGATACGCAGTATTTT. Amino acids: CASSLAGAFTDTQYF.

This clonotype was observed a handful of times. This chain joins TRBV20-1 and TRBJ1-4; TRBD1 might be the D (5 bases). With 6 bases removed from V and 6 bases from J, the gap between germline ends came to 17 bases. This CDR3 contains 14 residues. Germline V gene sequence: CDR1 DFQATT, CDR2 SNEGSKA (reference sequence). In DNA, the CDR3 is TGCAGTGCGGGGCAGCCGGGGCGCGATGAAAAACTGTTTTTT. Residues: CSAGQPGRDEKLFF.

This sequence joins TRBV7-2 and TRBJ2-3; 7 nucleotides line up with TRBD1. Germline assignment: CDR1 SGHTA and CDR2 FQGNSA. The CDR3 length is 15 residues. V was clipped by 2 bases and J by 2 bases; unmatched bases: 4. For the CDR3, the DNA is TGTGCCAGCAGCTTAAGGGGACAGACCACAGATACGCAGTATTTT. Translating it yields CASSLRGQTTDTQYF.

This clonotype was observed a few times. The chain joins TRBV6-6 to TRBJ2-4; 15 bases agree with TRBD2. The germline CDR1 and CDR2 sequences are MNHNY and SVGAGI (reference sequence). V gave up 5 bases and J gave up 7 bases; unmatched junction bases: 6. The length of the CDR3 is 16 residues. CDR3 in amino acids: CASSPGLAGGLNIQYF. Written as DNA, the CDR3 is TGTGCCAGCAGTCCAGGACTAGCGGGGGGGCTGAACATTCAGTACTTC.